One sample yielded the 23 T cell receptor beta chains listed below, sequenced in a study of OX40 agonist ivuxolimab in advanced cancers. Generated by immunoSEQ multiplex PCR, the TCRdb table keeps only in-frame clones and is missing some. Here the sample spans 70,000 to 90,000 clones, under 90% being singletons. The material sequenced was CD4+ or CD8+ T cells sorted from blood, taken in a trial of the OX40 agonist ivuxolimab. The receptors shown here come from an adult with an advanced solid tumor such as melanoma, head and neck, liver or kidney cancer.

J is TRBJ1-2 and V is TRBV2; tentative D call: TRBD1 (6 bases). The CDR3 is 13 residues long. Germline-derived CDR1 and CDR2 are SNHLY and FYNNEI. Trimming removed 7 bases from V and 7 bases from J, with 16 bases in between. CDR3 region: CASTLTGISGYTF. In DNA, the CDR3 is TGTGCCAGCACCCTAACAGGGATTAGTGGCTACACCTTC. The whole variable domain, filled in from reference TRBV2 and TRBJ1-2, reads EPEVTQTPSHQVTQMGQEVILRCVPISNHLYFYWYRQILGQKVEFLVSFYNNEISEKSEIFDDQFSVERPDGSNFTLKIRSTKLEDSAMYFCASTLTGISGYTFGSGTRLTVV.

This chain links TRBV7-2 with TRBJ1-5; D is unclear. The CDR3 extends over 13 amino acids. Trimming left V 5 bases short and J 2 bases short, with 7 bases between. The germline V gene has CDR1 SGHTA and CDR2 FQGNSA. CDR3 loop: CASSRGGNQPQHF. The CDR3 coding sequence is TGTGCCAGCAGCCGTGGGGGCAATCAGCCCCAGCATTTT.

Here the CDR3 DNA reads TGCGCCAGCAGCTTCCTACAGGGGACCCATGGCTACACCTTC. Amino acids: CASSFLQGTHGYTF. This sequence joins TRBV5-1 and TRBJ1-2; 7 positions agree with TRBD1. J lost 6 bases, V lost 2 bases, and 7 bases had no gene match. This CDR3 has 14 residues. Germline V CDR1 and CDR2: SGHRS, YFSETQ.

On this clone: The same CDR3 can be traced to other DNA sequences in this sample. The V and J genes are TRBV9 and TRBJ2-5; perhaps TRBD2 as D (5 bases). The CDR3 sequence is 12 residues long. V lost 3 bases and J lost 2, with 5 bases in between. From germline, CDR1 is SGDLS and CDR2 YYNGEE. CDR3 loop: CASSAGQETQYF. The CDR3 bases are TGTGCCAGCAGCGCGGGGCAAGAGACCCAGTACTTC.

The CDR3 DNA reads as TGTGCCAGTAGTATGCCCGCTCCGAGCACAGATACGCAGTATTTT. Its translation: CASSMPAPSTDTQYF. The chain uses TRBV19 and TRBJ2-3; D uncertain. The CDR3 has 15 residues. The V gene lost 3 bases and the J gene lost 0 bases, with 10 bases spanning the gap. Germline V CDR1 and CDR2: LNHDA, SQIVND (reference sequence).

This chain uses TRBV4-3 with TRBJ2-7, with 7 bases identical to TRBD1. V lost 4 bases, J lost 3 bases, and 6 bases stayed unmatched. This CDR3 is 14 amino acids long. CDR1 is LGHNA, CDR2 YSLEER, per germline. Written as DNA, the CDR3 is TGCGCCAGCAGCCTTTCCCGGGACAGCTACGAGCAGTACTTC. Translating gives CASSLSRDSYEQYF.

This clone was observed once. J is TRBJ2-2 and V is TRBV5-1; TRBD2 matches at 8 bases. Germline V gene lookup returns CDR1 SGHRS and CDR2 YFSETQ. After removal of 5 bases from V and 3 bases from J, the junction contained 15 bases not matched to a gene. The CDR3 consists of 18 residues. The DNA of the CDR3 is TGCGCCAGCAGTGTCCGGACTAGCACCTTATCGGACACCGGGGAGCTGTTTTTT. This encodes CASSVRTSTLSDTGELFF.

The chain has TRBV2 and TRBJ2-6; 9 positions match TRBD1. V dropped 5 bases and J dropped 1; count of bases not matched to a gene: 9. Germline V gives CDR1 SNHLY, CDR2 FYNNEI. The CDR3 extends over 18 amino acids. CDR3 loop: CASSRFGDRVSGANVLTF. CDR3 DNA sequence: TGTGCCAGCAGTCGGTTTGGGGACAGGGTTTCTGGGGCCAACGTCCTGACTTTC.

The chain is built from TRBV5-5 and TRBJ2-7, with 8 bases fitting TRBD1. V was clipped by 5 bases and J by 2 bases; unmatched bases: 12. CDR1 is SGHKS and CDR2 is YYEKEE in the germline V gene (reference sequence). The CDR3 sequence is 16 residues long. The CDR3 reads CASSRQAAQGAYEQYF. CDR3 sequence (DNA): TGTGCCAGCAGTCGACAAGCGGCACAGGGGGCCTACGAGCAGTACTTC.

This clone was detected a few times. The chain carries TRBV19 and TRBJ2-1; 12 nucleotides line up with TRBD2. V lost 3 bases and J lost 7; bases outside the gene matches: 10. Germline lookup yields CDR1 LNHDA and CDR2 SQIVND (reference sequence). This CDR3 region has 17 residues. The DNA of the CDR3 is TGTGCCAGTAGTATTGGGACGACTAGCGGGAGTAAAAATGAGCAGTTCTTC. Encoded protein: CASSIGTTSGSKNEQFF. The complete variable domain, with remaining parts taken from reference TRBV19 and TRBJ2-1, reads DGGITQSPKYLFRKEGQNVTLSCEQNLNHDAMYWYRQDPGQGLRLIYYSQIVNDFQKGDIAEGYSVSREKKESFPLTVTSAQKNPTAFYLCASSIGTTSGSKNEQFFGPGTRLTVL.

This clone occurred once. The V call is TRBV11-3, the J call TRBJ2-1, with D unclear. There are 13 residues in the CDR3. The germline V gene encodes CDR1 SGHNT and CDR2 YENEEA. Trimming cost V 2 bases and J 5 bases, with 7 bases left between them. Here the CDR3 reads CASSLNANNEQFF. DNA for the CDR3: TGTGCCAGCAGCTTAAATGCGAACAATGAGCAGTTCTTC.

CDR3 residues: CASSVRDQDTQYF. In DNA form, the CDR3 reads TGTGCCAGCAGCGTAAGGGACCAGGATACGCAGTATTTT. This chain joins TRBV7-6 and TRBJ2-3, with D possibly being TRBD1 or TRBD2 (5 bases each). This CDR3 comprises 13 residues. The V end lost 5 bases, the J end lost 6 bases, and 12 bases lay between the germline ends. CDR1 and CDR2 (germline): SGHVS, FNYEAQ.

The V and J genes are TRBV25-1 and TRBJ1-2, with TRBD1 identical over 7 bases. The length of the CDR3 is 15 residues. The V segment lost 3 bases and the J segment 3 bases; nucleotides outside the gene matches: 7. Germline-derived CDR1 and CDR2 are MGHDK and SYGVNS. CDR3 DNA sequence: TGTGCCAGCAGTGACCCTGGACAGGCCTACTATGGCTACACCTTC. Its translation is CASSDPGQAYYGYTF.

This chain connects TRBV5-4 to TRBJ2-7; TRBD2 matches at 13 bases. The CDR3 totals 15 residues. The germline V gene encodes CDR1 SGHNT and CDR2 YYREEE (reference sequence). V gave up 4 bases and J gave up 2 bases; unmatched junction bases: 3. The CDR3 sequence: CASSGTSGAAYEQYF. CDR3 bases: TGTGCCAGCAGCGGGACTAGCGGGGCGGCCTACGAGCAGTACTTC.

The CDR3 reads CASSLDVSSSGNTIYF. CDR3 in DNA: TGTGCCAGCAGCTTAGATGTCTCGAGCTCTGGAAACACCATATATTTT. The chain joins TRBV7-9 to TRBJ1-3; D is unclear. V was clipped by 1 base and J by 0 bases, with 10 bases between them. CDR3 length: 16 amino acids. Germline CDR1 SEHNR, CDR2 FQNEAQ (reference sequence).

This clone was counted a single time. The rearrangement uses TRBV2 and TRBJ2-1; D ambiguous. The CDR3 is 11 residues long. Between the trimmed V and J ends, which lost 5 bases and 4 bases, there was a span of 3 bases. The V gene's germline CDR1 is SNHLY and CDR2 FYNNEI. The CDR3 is CASSPYNEQFF. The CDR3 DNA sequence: TGTGCCAGCAGTCCTTACAATGAGCAGTTCTTC. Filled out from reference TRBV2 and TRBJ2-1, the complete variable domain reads EPEVTQTPSHQVTQMGQEVILRCVPISNHLYFYWYRQILGQKVEFLVSFYNNEISEKSEIFDDQFSVERPDGSNFTLKIRSTKLEDSAMYFCASSPYNEQFFGPGTRLTVL.

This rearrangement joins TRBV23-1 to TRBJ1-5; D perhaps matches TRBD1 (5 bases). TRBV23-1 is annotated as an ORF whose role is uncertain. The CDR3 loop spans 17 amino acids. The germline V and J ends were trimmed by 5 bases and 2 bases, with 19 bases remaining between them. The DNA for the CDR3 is TGCGCCAGCAGTTCCGCCGGGACCGAGGGTGGCAATCAGCCCCAGCATTTT. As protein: CASSSAGTEGGNQPQHF.

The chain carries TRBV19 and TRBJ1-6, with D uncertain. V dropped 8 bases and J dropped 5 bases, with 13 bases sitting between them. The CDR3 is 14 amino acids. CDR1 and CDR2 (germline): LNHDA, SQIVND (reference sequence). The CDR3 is CASGTGGNNSPLHF. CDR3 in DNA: TGTGCCAGTGGAACGGGAGGGAATAATTCACCCCTCCACTTT.

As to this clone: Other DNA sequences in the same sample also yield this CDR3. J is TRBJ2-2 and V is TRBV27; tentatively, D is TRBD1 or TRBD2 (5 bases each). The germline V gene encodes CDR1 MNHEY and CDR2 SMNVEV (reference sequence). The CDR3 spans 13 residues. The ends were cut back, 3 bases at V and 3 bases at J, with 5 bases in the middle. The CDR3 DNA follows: TGTGCCAGCAGTTTGGGACACACCGGGGAGCTGTTTTTT. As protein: CASSLGHTGELFF.

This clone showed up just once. In nucleotides, the CDR3 is TGTGCCAGCGCCGACAGGGGGGAAGAGACCCAGTACTTC. Translation gives CASADRGEETQYF. This sequence joins TRBV18 and TRBJ2-5, with TRBD1 matching 9 bases. This CDR3 has 13 amino acids. Germline V gene sequence: CDR1 KGHSH, CDR2 LQKENI. Germline trimming cut 8 bases from V and 3 bases from J; bases unmatched to any gene: 4.

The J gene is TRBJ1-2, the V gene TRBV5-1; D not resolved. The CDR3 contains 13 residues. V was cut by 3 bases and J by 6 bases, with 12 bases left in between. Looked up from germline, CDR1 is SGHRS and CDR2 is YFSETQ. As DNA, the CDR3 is TGCGCCAGCAGCTCAGGAGAGGTCCATGGCTACACCTTC. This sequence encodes CASSSGEVHGYTF.

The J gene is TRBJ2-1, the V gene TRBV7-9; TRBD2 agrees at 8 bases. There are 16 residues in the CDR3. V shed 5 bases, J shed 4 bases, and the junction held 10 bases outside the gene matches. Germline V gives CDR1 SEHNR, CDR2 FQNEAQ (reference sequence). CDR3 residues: CASSPRGGGGYNEQFF. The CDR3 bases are TGTGCCAGCAGCCCCCGTGGGGGCGGGGGGTACAATGAGCAGTTCTTC.

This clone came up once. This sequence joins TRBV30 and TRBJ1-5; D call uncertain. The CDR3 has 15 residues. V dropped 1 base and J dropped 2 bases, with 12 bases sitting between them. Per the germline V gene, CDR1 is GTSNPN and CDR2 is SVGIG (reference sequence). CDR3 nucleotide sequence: TGTGCCTGGAGTGCACGCGGGGTTCGCAATCAGCCCCAGCATTTT. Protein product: CAWSARGVRNQPQHF.